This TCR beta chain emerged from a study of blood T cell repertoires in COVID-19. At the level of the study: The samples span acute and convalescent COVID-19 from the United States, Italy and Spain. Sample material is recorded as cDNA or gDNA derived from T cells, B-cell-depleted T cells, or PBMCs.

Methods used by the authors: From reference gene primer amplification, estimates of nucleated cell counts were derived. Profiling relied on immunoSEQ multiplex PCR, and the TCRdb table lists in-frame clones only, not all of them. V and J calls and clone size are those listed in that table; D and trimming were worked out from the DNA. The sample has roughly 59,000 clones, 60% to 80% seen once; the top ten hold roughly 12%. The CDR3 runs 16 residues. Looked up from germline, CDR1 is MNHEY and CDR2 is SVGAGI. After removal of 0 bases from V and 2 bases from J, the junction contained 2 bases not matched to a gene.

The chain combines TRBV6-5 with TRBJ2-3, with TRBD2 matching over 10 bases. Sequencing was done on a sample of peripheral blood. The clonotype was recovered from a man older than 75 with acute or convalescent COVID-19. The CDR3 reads CASSYSLAGVTDTQYF. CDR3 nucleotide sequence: TGTGCCAGCAGTTACTCTCTAGCGGGAGTCACAGATACGCAGTATTTT.